This T cell receptor (beta chain) originates from a study of T cell responses to AZD1222 COVID-19 vaccine. Using immunoSEQ multiplex PCR, the repertoire was profiled, and TCRdb retains in-frame clones only, with some absent. Among 150,000 to 200,000 clones listed, about 85% were seen once. Germline loops: CDR1 MDHEN, CDR2 SYDVKM. J was trimmed by 8 bases and V by 5 bases; bases with no gene match: 9. This CDR3 region has 15 residues. Study-wide findings and caveats: There were mostly white British donors and more females than males, and clonal diversity was possibly underestimated.

In regard to this clone: No antigen is known for it.

The chain combines TRBV28 with TRBJ2-1, with 10 bases that match TRBD1. Specimen: peripheral blood, collected on day 0 of AZD1222 vaccination. The clonotype comes from an adult in good health. The DNA for the CDR3 is TGTGCCAGCAGTGATCCCGGGACAGGGGAATATGAGCAGTTCTTC. Protein product: CASSDPGTGEYEQFF.